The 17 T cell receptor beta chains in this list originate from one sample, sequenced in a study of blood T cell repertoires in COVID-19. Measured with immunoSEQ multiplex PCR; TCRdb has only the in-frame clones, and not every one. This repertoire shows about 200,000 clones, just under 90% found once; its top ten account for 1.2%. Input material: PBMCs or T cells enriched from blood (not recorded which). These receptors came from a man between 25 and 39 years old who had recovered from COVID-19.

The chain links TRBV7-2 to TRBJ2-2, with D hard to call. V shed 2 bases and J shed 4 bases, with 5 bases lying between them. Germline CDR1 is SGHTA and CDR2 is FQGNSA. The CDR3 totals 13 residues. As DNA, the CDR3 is TGTGCCAGCAGCTTACGTAGCACCGGGGAGCTGTTTTTT. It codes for CASSLRSTGELFF.

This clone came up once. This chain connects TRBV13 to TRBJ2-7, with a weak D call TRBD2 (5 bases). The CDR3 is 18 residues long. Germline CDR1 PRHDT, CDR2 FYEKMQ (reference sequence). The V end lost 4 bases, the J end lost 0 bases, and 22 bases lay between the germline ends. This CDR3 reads CASSSTSSGLTSSYEQYF. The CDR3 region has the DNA TGTGCCAGCAGCTCCACAAGTTCCGGACTTACGAGCTCCTACGAGCAGTACTTC.

CDR3 nucleotides: TGTGCCATCAGTGAGCTTCGGGGTAGGCTCTACGAGCAGTACTTC. Protein sequence: CAISELRGRLYEQYF. V and J are TRBV10-3 and TRBJ2-7; D may be TRBD2 (5 bases). V was shortened by 2 bases and J by 3 bases, with 14 bases between the two germline ends. Germline values: CDR1 ENHRY, CDR2 SYGVKD. There are 15 residues in the CDR3.

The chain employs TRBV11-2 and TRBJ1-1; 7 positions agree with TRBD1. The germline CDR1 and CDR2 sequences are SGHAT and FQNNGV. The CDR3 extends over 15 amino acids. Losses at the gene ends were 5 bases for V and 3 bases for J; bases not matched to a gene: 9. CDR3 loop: CASSHGQAPYTEAFF. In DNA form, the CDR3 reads TGTGCCAGCAGCCATGGACAGGCGCCATACACTGAAGCTTTCTTT.

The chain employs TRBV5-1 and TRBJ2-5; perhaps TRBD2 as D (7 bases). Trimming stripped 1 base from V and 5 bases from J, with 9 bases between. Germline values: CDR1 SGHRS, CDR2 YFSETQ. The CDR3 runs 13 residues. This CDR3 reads CASSLTGGETQYF. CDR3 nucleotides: TGCGCCAGCAGCTTGACGGGGGGCGAGACCCAGTACTTC.

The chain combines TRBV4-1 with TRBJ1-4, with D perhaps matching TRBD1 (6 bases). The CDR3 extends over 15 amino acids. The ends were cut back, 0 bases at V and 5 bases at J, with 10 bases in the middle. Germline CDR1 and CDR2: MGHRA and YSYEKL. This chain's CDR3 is CASSQDGQRNEKLFF. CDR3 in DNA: TGCGCCAGCAGCCAAGATGGACAGCGAAATGAAAAACTGTTTTTT.

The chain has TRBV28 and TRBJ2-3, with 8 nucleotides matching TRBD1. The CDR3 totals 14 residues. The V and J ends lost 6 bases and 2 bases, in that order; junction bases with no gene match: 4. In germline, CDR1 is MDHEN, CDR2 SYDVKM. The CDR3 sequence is CASRPTGVTDTQYF. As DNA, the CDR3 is TGTGCCAGCAGGCCGACAGGGGTCACAGATACGCAGTATTTT.

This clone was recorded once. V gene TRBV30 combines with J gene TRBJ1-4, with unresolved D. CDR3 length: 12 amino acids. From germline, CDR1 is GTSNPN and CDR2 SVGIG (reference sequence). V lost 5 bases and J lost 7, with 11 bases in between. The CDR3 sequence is CAWGVGGEKLFF. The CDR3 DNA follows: TGTGCCTGGGGAGTCGGAGGTGAAAAACTGTTTTTT.

The CDR3 reads CASSFRSGAYEQYF. The CDR3 coding sequence is TGTGCCAGCAGCTTCAGGAGCGGAGCCTACGAGCAGTACTTC. The J gene is TRBJ2-7, the V gene TRBV7-8; D perhaps matches TRBD2 (5 bases). Germline values: CDR1 SGHVS, CDR2 FQNEAQ. Trimming took off 3 bases at V and 2 bases at J, with 11 bases between the two ends. The CDR3 loop spans 14 amino acids.

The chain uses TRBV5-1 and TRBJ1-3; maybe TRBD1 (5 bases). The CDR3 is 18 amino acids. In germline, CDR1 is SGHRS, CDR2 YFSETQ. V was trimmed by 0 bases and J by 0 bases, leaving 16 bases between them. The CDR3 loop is CASSLEPPDRGSGNTIYF. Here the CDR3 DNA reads TGCGCCAGCAGCTTGGAACCCCCCGACAGAGGCTCTGGAAACACCATATATTTT.

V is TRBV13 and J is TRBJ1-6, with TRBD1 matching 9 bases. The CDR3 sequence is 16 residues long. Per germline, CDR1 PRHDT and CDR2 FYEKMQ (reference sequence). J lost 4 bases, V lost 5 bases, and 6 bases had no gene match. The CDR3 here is CASSDMGQGYNSPLHF. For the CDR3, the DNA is TGTGCCAGCAGCGACATGGGACAGGGATATAATTCACCCCTCCACTTT.

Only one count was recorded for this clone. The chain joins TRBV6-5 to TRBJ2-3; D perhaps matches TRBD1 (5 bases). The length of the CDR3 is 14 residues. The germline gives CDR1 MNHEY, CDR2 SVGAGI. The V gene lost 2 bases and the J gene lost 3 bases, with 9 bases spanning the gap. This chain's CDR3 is CASSYRGLTDTQYF. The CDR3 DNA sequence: TGTGCCAGCAGTTACAGGGGTTTGACAGATACGCAGTATTTT.

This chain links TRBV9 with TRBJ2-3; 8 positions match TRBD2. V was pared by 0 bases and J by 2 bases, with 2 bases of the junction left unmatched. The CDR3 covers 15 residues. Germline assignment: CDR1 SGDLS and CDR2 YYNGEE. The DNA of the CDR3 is TGTGCCAGCAGCGTAGCGGGAGGGGACACAGATACGCAGTATTTT. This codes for CASSVAGGDTDTQYF.

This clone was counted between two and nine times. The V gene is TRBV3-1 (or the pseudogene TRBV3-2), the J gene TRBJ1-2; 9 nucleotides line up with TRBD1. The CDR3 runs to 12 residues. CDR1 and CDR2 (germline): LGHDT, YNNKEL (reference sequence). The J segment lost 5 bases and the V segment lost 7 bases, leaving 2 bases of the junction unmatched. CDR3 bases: TGTGCCAGCACGGGACAGGGATATGGCTACACCTTC. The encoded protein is CASTGQGYGYTF.

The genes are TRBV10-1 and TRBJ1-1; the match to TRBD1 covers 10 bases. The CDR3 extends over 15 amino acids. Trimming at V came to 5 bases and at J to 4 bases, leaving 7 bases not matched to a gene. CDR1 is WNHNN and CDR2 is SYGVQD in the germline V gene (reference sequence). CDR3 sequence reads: CASSSTGTGVTEAFF. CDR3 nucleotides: TGCGCCAGCAGTTCAACCGGGACAGGGGTCACTGAAGCTTTCTTT.

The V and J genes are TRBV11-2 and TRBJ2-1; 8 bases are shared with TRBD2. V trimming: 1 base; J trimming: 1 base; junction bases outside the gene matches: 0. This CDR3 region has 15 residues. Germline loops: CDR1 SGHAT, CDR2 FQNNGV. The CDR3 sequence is CASSLAGGSYNEQFF. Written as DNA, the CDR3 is TGTGCCAGCAGCTTAGCGGGGGGGTCCTACAATGAGCAGTTCTTC.

Written as DNA, the CDR3 is TGTGCCAGCAGCTTACGAGCGGGGGGCGTTTTTGCAGATACGCAGTATTTT. It encodes CASSLRAGGVFADTQYF. The rearrangement links TRBV9 to TRBJ2-3, with 9 bases fitting TRBD2. CDR1 is SGDLS, CDR2 YYNGEE, per germline. The CDR3 runs 17 residues. V lost 4 bases to trimming and J lost 4 bases; unmatched junction nucleotides: 13.